The sample holds a few counts of the clone carrying this TCR beta chain. Original processing methods: By means of reference gene primer amplification, nucleated cell counts were estimated. TCRdb's table, derived via immunoSEQ multiplex PCR, lists solely in-frame clones and lacks some. That table is the source of V, J and clone size, and D and trimming were worked out from the DNA. The table has tens of thousands of clones, roughly nine tenths seen once. The data are from a study of blood T cell repertoires in COVID-19. Whole-study context: Samples representing acute and convalescent COVID-19 were sourced from the United States, Italy and Spain. The cDNA or gDNA used as material had been derived from T cells, B-cell-depleted T cells, or PBMCs.

Germline V CDR1 and CDR2: MNHEY, SVGAGI. V shed 6 bases, J shed 3 bases, and the junction held 4 bases outside the gene matches. CDR3 size: 15 residues. This receptor was obtained from a woman in her 70s with active COVID-19. Material: peripheral blood. The gene calls are TRBV6-5 and TRBJ2-3; 12 bases match TRBD2. The CDR3 DNA sequence: TGTGCCAGCAGCCGACTAGCGGGAGTGACAGATACGCAGTATTTT. It encodes CASSRLAGVTDTQYF.